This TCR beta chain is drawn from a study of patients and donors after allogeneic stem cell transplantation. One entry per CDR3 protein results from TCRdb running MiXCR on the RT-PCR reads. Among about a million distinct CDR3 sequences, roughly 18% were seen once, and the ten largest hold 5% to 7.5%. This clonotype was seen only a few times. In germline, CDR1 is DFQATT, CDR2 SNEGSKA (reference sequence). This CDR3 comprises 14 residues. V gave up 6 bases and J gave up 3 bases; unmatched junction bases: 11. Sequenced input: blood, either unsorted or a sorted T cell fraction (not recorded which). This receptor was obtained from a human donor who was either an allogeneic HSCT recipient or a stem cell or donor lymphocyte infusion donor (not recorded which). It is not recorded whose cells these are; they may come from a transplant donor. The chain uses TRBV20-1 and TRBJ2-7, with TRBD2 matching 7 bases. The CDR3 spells CSATIGASGYEQYF. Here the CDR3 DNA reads TGCAGTGCAACGATCGGGGCTAGCGGCTACGAGCAGTACTTC.